These T cell receptor beta chains were read from a single sample in a study of metastatic and nonmetastatic thyroid tumors. TCRdb re-analyzed the PCR reads using MiXCR. The sample yields 43,000 or so clones, about 16% seen once. Sequencing was carried out using blood. The receptor set was obtained from a female donor with papillary thyroid cancer or a benign thyroid nodule (not recorded which). Some clones in this sample may be carry-over from other donors' samples. Each CDR3 is given with its conserved first and last residue. Each record gives: clone size, J gene, D gene, V gene, CDR3 DNA, CDR3 protein. The D gene is left open where the match is weak. Clone size is not always given. Where it is, it says once, few, many or a class for expanded clones.

>many|TRBJ2-5|-|TRBV7-2
TGTGCCAGCAGCAGAGGGACTCCGCGTCGAGAGACCCAGTACTTC
CASSRGTPRRETQYF
>-|TRBJ2-7|-|TRBV11-2
TGTGCCAGCAGCTTGGGCCGACCAGACGTCGACGAGCTGTACTTC
CASSLGRPDVDELYF
>-|TRBJ2-5|-|TRBV7-6
TGTGCCAGCATCGACCAAGAGACCCAGTGCTTC
CASIDQETQCF
>many|TRBJ1-1|-|TRBV5-1
TGCGCCAGCAGCCTCCTGGACGGGAACACTGAAGCTTTCTTT
CASSLLDGNTEAFF
>few|TRBJ2-3|TRBD2|TRBV5-1
TGCGCCAGCAGCCCCGGACTAGCGGGAGGTCCCACAGATACGCAGTATTTT
CASSPGLAGGPTDTQYF
>few|TRBJ2-3|TRBD2|TRBV6-2/TRBV6-3
TGTGCCAGCAGCTGTCTCAGCGGGAGGGCCGGTGATACGCAGTATTTT
CASSCLSGRAGDTQYF
>many|TRBJ1-6|TRBD1|TRBV12-3/TRBV12-4
TGTGCCAGCAGACGGACAGGGGATTCCTCACCCCTCCACTTT
CASRRTGDSSPLHF
>-|TRBJ2-7|-|TRBV5-6
TGTGCCAGCAGCACGACAGGTTCTCCCTACGAGCAGTACTTC
CASSTTGSPYEQYF
>many|TRBJ2-7|TRBD2|TRBV6-1
TGTGCCAGCAGACTCCAGGCTAGCGGGAGGGGCGAGCAGTACTTC
CASRLQASGRGEQYF
>many|TRBJ2-7|TRBD2|TRBV14
TGTGCCAGCAGCCCCACCGGGACTAGCACTTCCTACGAGCAGTACTTC
CASSPTGTSTSYEQYF
>many|TRBJ1-2|-|TRBV5-1
TGCGCCAGCAGCTCCGGGGACCGTCACTATGGCTACACCTTC
CASSSGDRHYGYTF
>few|TRBJ2-5|-|TRBV6-1
TGTGCCAGCAGTGACCAATTTTGGGAGACCCAGTACTTC
CASSDQFWETQYF
>many|TRBJ2-3|-|TRBV19
TGTGCCAGTAGTCACTACGGACAGTCTAGCACAGATACGCAGTATTTT
CASSHYGQSSTDTQYF
>many|TRBJ1-3|TRBD1|TRBV20-1
TGCAGTGCTAGAGAGGGGGGCCGGACAGGGTGGTCTGGAAACACCATATATTTT
CSAREGGRTGWSGNTIYF
>many|TRBJ2-2|-|TRBV5-5
TGTGCCAGCAGCTCCAGGGGCGCGAACACCGGGGAGCTGTTTTTT
CASSSRGANTGELFF
>many|TRBJ2-1|-|TRBV12-3/TRBV12-4
TGTGCCAGCAGTTCCGGGGACTCATTTAACAATGAGCAGTTCTTC
CASSSGDSFNNEQFF
>-|TRBJ2-5|-|TRBV25-1
TGTGCCAGCAGTCGCGGGACAGACGAGACCCAGTCCTTC
CASSRGTDETQSF
>many|TRBJ2-1|-|TRBV7-9
TGTGCCAGCAGCTTAGGGGTGGATGAGCAGTTCTTC
CASSLGVDEQFF
>-|TRBJ2-5|-|TRBV6-1
TGTGCCAGCAGATCTAGCGAGGGAGAGACCCAGTACTTC
CASRSSEGETQYF
>many|TRBJ1-2|TRBD1|TRBV6-2/TRBV6-3
TGTGCCAGCAGTACTCCCGGGACAGGGTACTATGGCTACACCTTC
CASSTPGTGYYGYTF
>-|TRBJ2-1|TRBD2|TRBV5-4
TGTGCCAGCCGGCCGGGACTAGCGGGAGGTGATGAGCAGTTCTTC
CASRPGLAGGDEQFF
>-|TRBJ2-7|-|TRBV6-2/TRBV6-3
TGTGCCAGCAGTTACCATACAGGTTCCGAGCAGTACTTC
CASSYHTGSEQYF
>-|TRBJ1-5|-|TRBV5-6
TGTGCCAGCAGCTCCGCAGGGAGCAATCAGCCCCAGCATTTT
CASSSAGSNQPQHF
>many|TRBJ2-5|-|TRBV10-3
TGTGCCATCAGTGAAAGGCTGACGTACCAAGAGACCCAGTACTTC
CAISERLTYQETQYF
>many|TRBJ1-4|-|TRBV3-1
TGTGCCAGCAGCCAAGATCCTCAGGGTACGGGAGAAAAACTGTTTTTT
CASSQDPQGTGEKLFF
>many|TRBJ2-1|-|TRBV11-3
TGTGCCAGCAGCTTATGGGGTTCCTCCTACAATGAGCAGTTCTTC
CASSLWGSSYNEQFF